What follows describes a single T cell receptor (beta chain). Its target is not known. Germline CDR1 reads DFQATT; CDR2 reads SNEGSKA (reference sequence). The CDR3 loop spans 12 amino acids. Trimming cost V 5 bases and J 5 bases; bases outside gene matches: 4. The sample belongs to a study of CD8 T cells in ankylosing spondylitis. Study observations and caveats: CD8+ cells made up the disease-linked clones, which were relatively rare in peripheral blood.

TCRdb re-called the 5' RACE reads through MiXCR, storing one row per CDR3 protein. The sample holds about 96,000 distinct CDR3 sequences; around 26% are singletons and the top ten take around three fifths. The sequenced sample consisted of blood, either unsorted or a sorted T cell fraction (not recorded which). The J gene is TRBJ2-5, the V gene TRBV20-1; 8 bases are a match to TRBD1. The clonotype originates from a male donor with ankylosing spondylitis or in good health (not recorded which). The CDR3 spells CSAGGQAETQYF. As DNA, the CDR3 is TGCAGTGCTGGGGGACAGGCGGAGACCCAGTACTTC.